This T cell receptor (beta chain) came from a study of blood T cell repertoires in COVID-19. Study context: Samples came from the United States, Italy and Spain, spanning acute and convalescent COVID-19. Sources were T cells, B-cell-depleted T cells, or PBMCs; the material itself was cDNA or gDNA.

Germline-derived CDR1 and CDR2 are MNHEY and SVGAGI. Trimming cost V 7 bases and J 7 bases; bases outside gene matches: 11. CDR3 size: 15 residues. Authors' data handling: It was from reference gene primer amplification that nucleated cell counts were estimated. Repertoires were generated with immunoSEQ multiplex PCR, while TCRdb's copy carries only in-frame clones and drops some. The V and J calls and clone size come from that table; D and trimming were worked out from the DNA. This sample has about 160,000 clones, with approximately 80% found just once. The sample comprised peripheral blood. This TCR was recovered from a man in his 60s with acute or convalescent COVID-19. The chain recombines TRBV6-5 with TRBJ1-4; 8 positions agree with TRBD1. CDR3 sequence: CASTPGGTGFEKLFF. The CDR3 DNA sequence: TGTGCCAGCACCCCGGGTGGGACAGGTTTTGAAAAACTGTTTTTT.